Following are 15 T cell receptor beta chains from one sample sequenced in a study of shared T cell receptors in the human thymus. Produced via immunoSEQ multiplex PCR; TCRdb's table is partial and in-frame only. In the table there are some 660,000 clones, about 90% of which are singletons. The same sample was also studied in work on human thymus T cells.

The specimen sequenced was thymocytes. These receptor sequences come from a boy under three years old with a congenital heart defect.

The gene calls are TRBV14 and TRBJ2-4; D may be TRBD1 (5 bases). Per germline, CDR1 SGHDN and CDR2 FVKESK. V was pared by 1 base and J by 1 base, with 11 bases between. The CDR3 covers 16 residues. The CDR3 loop is CASSQGQGMAKNIQYF. The CDR3 DNA reads TGTGCCAGCAGCCAAGGGCAGGGAATGGCCAAAAACATTCAGTACTTC.

The chain joins TRBV30 to TRBJ2-2, with TRBD2 as a possible D gene (6 bases). The CDR3 loop spans 13 amino acids. Germline V lookup: CDR1 GTSNPN, CDR2 SVGIG (reference sequence). Trimming shortened V by 0 bases and J by 7 bases, and 9 bases separated the two germline ends. CDR3 amino acids: CAWSVRRDGELFF. The CDR3 region has the DNA TGTGCCTGGAGTGTAAGGAGGGACGGGGAGCTGTTTTTT. The complete variable domain, with remaining parts taken from reference TRBV30 and TRBJ2-2, reads SQTIHQWPATLVQPVGSPLSLECTVEGTSNPNLYWYRQAAGRGLQLLFYSVGIGQISSEVPQNLSASRPQDRQFILSSKKLLLSDSGFYLCAWSVRRDGELFFGEGSRLTVL.

The rearrangement links TRBV29-1 to TRBJ1-2; D not resolved. There are 14 residues in the CDR3. Germline CDR1 reads SQVTM; CDR2 reads ANQGSEA. V gave up 2 bases and J gave up 3 bases, with 13 bases separating them. CDR3 nucleotides: TGCAGCGTTGAATGTGGCGGTGTGGACTATGGCTACACCTTC. Its translation: CSVECGGVDYGYTF.

V gene TRBV29-1 combines with J gene TRBJ1-1; TRBD1 matches at 7 bases. The germline V gene encodes CDR1 SQVTM and CDR2 ANQGSEA. This CDR3 is built from 15 residues. V lost 5 bases to trimming and J lost 0 bases; unmatched junction nucleotides: 9. The CDR3 DNA reads as TGCAGCGTTATCCCGGGACAGATCATGAACACTGAAGCTTTCTTT. Encoded protein: CSVIPGQIMNTEAFF. The whole variable domain, filled in from reference TRBV29-1 and TRBJ1-1, reads SAVISQKPSRDICQRGTSLTIQCQVDSQVTMMFWYRQQPGQSLTLIATANQGSEATYESGFVIDKFPISRPNLTFSTLTVSNMSPEDSSIYLCSVIPGQIMNTEAFFGQGTRLTVV.

The chain uses TRBV11-2 and TRBJ1-3, with TRBD1 matching over 7 bases. The CDR3 is 16 residues long. The J segment lost 4 bases and the V segment lost 4 bases, leaving 10 bases of the junction unmatched. The germline gives CDR1 SGHAT, CDR2 FQNNGV. CDR3 residues: CASSYIDRQGGNTIYF. DNA of the CDR3: TGTGCCAGCAGCTATATCGATCGACAGGGAGGAAACACCATATATTTT.

The chain carries TRBV14 and TRBJ2-7; 7 bases match TRBD1. This CDR3 has 16 amino acids. V was pared by 4 bases and J by 2 bases, with 11 bases of the junction left unmatched. The V gene's germline CDR1 is SGHDN and CDR2 FVKESK. The CDR3 loop reads CASSPNDRAPAYEQYF. The CDR3, as DNA: TGTGCCAGCAGCCCGAACGACAGGGCGCCGGCCTACGAGCAGTACTTC.

The chain links TRBV4-3 to TRBJ2-7, with 7 nucleotides matching TRBD2. The CDR3 length is 17 residues. Germline CDR1 reads LGHNA; CDR2 reads YSLEER. V shed 3 bases, J shed 5 bases, and the junction held 16 bases outside the gene matches. The CDR3 sequence: CASSQSLLRGSLNEQYF. The CDR3 DNA follows: TGCGCCAGCAGCCAGAGTCTTCTCCGCGGGAGTTTGAACGAGCAGTACTTC.

This clone was counted only a few times. The rearrangement uses TRBV30 and TRBJ1-6, with D hard to call. The CDR3 is made up of 13 amino acids. Trimming shortened V by 4 bases and J by 6 bases, and 10 bases separated the two germline ends. Germline V gene sequence: CDR1 GTSNPN, CDR2 SVGIG (reference sequence). The CDR3 region has the DNA TGTGCCTGGATTGGGAGACCTAATTCACCCCTCCACTTT. Amino acid sequence: CAWIGRPNSPLHF.

Remarks on this clone: Other nucleotide sequences in the sample specify the same CDR3. This chain links TRBV7-2 with TRBJ2-3; D uncertain. There are 12 residues in the CDR3. In germline, CDR1 is SGHTA, CDR2 FQGNSA. Deletions cut 4 bases from V and 0 bases from J, with 2 bases between. The CDR3 protein is CASSSSTDTQYF. The CDR3 DNA reads as TGTGCCAGCAGCTCTAGCACAGATACGCAGTATTTT.

The chain recombines TRBV6-6 with TRBJ2-1; the match to TRBD2 covers 8 bases. V lost 2 bases to trimming and J lost 12 bases; unmatched junction nucleotides: 6. This CDR3 spans 13 amino acids. Germline CDR1 and CDR2: MNHNY and SVGAGI (reference sequence). The CDR3 loop is CASSYATSGGQFF. The CDR3 DNA reads TGTGCCAGCAGTTACGCCACTAGCGGAGGGCAGTTCTTC.

This clone was seen only a few times. The chain links TRBV5-1 to TRBJ2-7; TRBD2 is a possible D gene (6 bases). Germline CDR1 is SGHRS and CDR2 is YFSETQ. V was pared by 4 bases and J by 1 base, with 12 bases between. The CDR3 has 14 residues. CDR3 region: CASSGTDDSYEQYF. DNA of the CDR3: TGCGCCAGCAGCGGGACTGACGATTCCTACGAGCAGTACTTC.

This chain joins TRBV4-2 and TRBJ2-2; 10 bases fit TRBD1. Trimming removed 3 bases from V and 0 bases from J; junction bases left unmatched: 4. The germline V gene has CDR1 LGHNA and CDR2 YNFKEQ. The CDR3 has 17 amino acids. The CDR3 sequence: CASSQEGQGTNTGELFF. CDR3 DNA: TGTGCCAGCAGCCAGGAGGGACAGGGGACGAACACCGGGGAGCTGTTTTTT.

The chain combines TRBV14 with TRBJ1-2; D is uncertain. Germline CDR1 is SGHDN and CDR2 is FVKESK. The CDR3 runs to 15 residues. Trimming shortened V by 2 bases and J by 4 bases, and 14 bases separated the two germline ends. The CDR3 DNA reads as TGTGCCAGCAGCCAACACACAGAGACCGTCTATGGCTACACCTTC. The encoded protein is CASSQHTETVYGYTF.

The J gene is TRBJ2-3, the V gene TRBV10-1; 10 bases are shared with TRBD2. V trimming: 2 bases; J trimming: 5 bases; junction bases outside the gene matches: 16. Germline CDR1 WNHNN, CDR2 SYGVQD (reference sequence). This CDR3 region has 19 residues. The CDR3, as DNA: TGCGCCAGCAGTGAGGGACTAGCGGACCGCCGTGGGGGGGGAGATACGCAGTATTTT. Translating it yields CASSEGLADRRGGGDTQYF.

V and J are TRBV5-1 and TRBJ2-5, with 8 bases lining up with TRBD1. This CDR3 spans 15 amino acids. Trimming cost V 0 bases and J 2 bases; bases outside gene matches: 3. The germline CDR1 and CDR2 sequences are SGHRS and YFSETQ. CDR3 protein: CASSLGYRGQETQYF. CDR3 DNA sequence: TGCGCCAGCAGCTTGGGTTACAGGGGGCAAGAGACCCAGTACTTC.